Listed here are 20 T cell receptor beta chains from one sample, sequenced in a study of Graves' ophthalmopathy and Graves' hyperthyroidism. RNA transcripts served as template for amplifying TCR beta CDR3 sequences. The authors performed first-round RT-PCR with HTBI primers and then a second-round multiplex PCR. A single record per CDR3 protein comes from TCRdb applying MiXCR to the multiplex PCR reads. In the table there are around 1,200,000 distinct CDR3 sequences, around a third of which are singletons. Sequencing input: peripheral blood or thyroid tissue (not recorded which). These receptors were taken from an adult man with Graves' hyperthyroidism.

The V gene is TRBV4-1, the J gene TRBJ2-7; no definite D call. Germline CDR1 is MGHRA and CDR2 is YSYEKL. V gave up 0 bases and J gave up 5 bases, with 17 bases separating them. The CDR3 has 16 residues. The CDR3 DNA sequence: TGCGCCAGCAGCCAAGATCTTGTCAGGATGCACCACGAGCAGTACTTC. Its protein is CASSQDLVRMHHEQYF.

This chain connects TRBV10-3 to TRBJ2-5; maybe TRBD2 (7 bases). This CDR3 region has 15 residues. Looked up from germline, CDR1 is ENHRY and CDR2 is SYGVKD. Trimming removed 3 bases from V and 5 bases from J, with 16 bases in between. In nucleotides, the CDR3 is TGTGCCATCAGTGAAGGGGGGGGAAAGGTCGAGACCCAGTACTTC. It yields the protein CAISEGGGKVETQYF.

The chain joins TRBV12-3 or TRBV12-4 to TRBJ1-2; D is undetermined. The V end lost 4 bases, the J end lost 7 bases, and 13 bases lay between the germline ends. CDR3 length equals 13 residues. CDR3 region: CASSSFRSGGYTF. CDR3 in DNA: TGTGCCAGCAGTTCCTTCAGGAGTGGTGGCTACACCTTC.

This sequence joins TRBV9 and TRBJ1-3, with D hard to call. V lost 2 bases, J lost 8 bases, and 8 bases lay in between. Germline CDR1 reads SGDLS; CDR2 reads YYNGEE. There are 12 residues in the CDR3. CDR3 DNA sequence: TGTGCCAGCAGCGTCCGCGGGGACACCATATATTTT. Translating gives CASSVRGDTIYF.

The sample holds a few counts of this clonotype. The CDR3 DNA sequence: TGTGCCAGCAGATCTTCCGGGGAGGGCAAGAGATGGACCCAGTACTTC. It yields the protein CASRSSGEGKRWTQYF. The chain employs TRBV28 and TRBJ2-5, with TRBD2 identical over 7 bases. Germline values: CDR1 MDHEN, CDR2 SYDVKM. The V segment lost 6 bases and the J segment 7 bases; nucleotides outside the gene matches: 17. The CDR3 consists of 16 residues.

This clonotype showed up just a few times. This sequence joins TRBV7-8 and TRBJ2-7; D tentatively reads TRBD1 or TRBD2 (6 bases each). The CDR3 consists of 20 residues. V dropped 1 base and J dropped 2 bases, with 27 bases sitting between them. Germline CDR1 and CDR2: SGHVS and FQNEAQ. This chain's CDR3 is CASSLVSVIPGAPSPYEQYF. CDR3 bases: TGTGCCAGCAGCTTAGTCTCAGTTATACCGGGGGCGCCCTCTCCCTACGAGCAGTACTTC.

This clonotype came up many times. The V and J genes are TRBV9 and TRBJ2-7; perhaps D is TRBD1 or TRBD2 (6 bases each). This CDR3 has 14 residues. The germline gives CDR1 SGDLS, CDR2 YYNGEE. V was clipped by 0 bases and J by 5 bases, with 12 bases between them. The CDR3 DNA follows: TGTGCCAGCAGCGTAGGGGGGGCTGGGGACGAGCAGTACTTC. Amino acid sequence: CASSVGGAGDEQYF.

The CDR3 spells CASSQEGGGDNTGELFF. CDR3 DNA: TGCGCCAGCAGCCAAGAAGGAGGAGGGGACAACACCGGGGAGCTGTTTTTT. V gene TRBV4-3 combines with J gene TRBJ2-2, with D tentatively TRBD2 (6 bases). With 0 bases removed from V and 2 bases from J, the gap between germline ends came to 13 bases. This CDR3 spans 17 amino acids. Germline V gives CDR1 LGHNA, CDR2 YSLEER.

The chain uses TRBV10-3 and TRBJ2-7, with 10 nucleotides matching TRBD2. The trim removed 10 bases at V and 0 bases at J, leaving 9 bases unmatched. Looked up from germline, CDR1 is ENHRY and CDR2 is SYGVKD. The CDR3 runs to 15 residues. The CDR3 sequence: CASRVSSGGSYEQYF. In nucleotides, the CDR3 is TGTGCCAGCCGGGTCTCTAGCGGGGGCTCCTACGAGCAGTACTTC.

This sequence joins TRBV29-1 and TRBJ2-2; D might be TRBD2 (7 bases). CDR3 size: 14 residues. V was clipped by 4 bases and J by 3 bases, with 12 bases between them. Germline CDR1 is SQVTM and CDR2 is ANQGSEA. As DNA, the CDR3 is TGCAGCGTTGGAGGGGGGGCGCACACCGGGGAGCTGTTTTTT. Translation gives CSVGGGAHTGELFF.

This clonotype occurred many times. The genes are TRBV20-1 and TRBJ1-5; D is unresolved. The V gene lost 3 bases and the J gene lost 0 bases, with 9 bases spanning the gap. Germline CDR1 reads DFQATT; CDR2 reads SNEGSKA (reference sequence). CDR3 length: 14 residues. In DNA form, the CDR3 reads TGCAGTGCTAGGGTCCCCTATAGCAATCAGCCCCAGCATTTT. Protein: CSARVPYSNQPQHF.

This clonotype was seen a handful of times. V usage is TRBV19 and J usage is TRBJ2-3, with 10 bases identical to TRBD2. This CDR3 has 16 amino acids. Trimming at V came to 5 bases and at J to 3 bases, leaving 8 bases not matched to a gene. CDR1 and CDR2 from the germline V gene are LNHDA and SQIVND (reference sequence). As DNA, the CDR3 is TGTGCCAGTAGTCAGCAGGGGACTAGCGTTACAGATACGCAGTATTTT. Protein: CASSQQGTSVTDTQYF.

Concerning this clonotype itself: A single base separates this from a much larger clone, so it may be a read error. The chain joins TRBV19 to TRBJ1-2, with 9 bases identical to TRBD1. The CDR3 has 15 residues. Germline CDR1 is LNHDA and CDR2 is SQIVND (reference sequence). V lost 7 bases to trimming and J lost 4 bases; unmatched junction nucleotides: 10. The CDR3 loop is CASTPDGQGIYGYTF. The CDR3 DNA reads TGTGCCAGTACGCCCGACGGACAGGGGATCTATGGCTACACCTTC. Variable domain in full (rest from reference TRBV19 and TRBJ1-2): DGGITQSPKYLFRKEGQNVTLSCEQNLNHDAMYWYRQDPGQGLRLIYYSQIVNDFQKGDIAEGYSVSREKKESFPLTVTSAQKNPTAFYLCASTPDGQGIYGYTFGSGTRLTVV.

This clonotype came up many times. The chain joins TRBV7-9 to TRBJ1-4; D not resolved. Germline V gene data show CDR1 as SEHNR and CDR2 as FQNEAQ (reference sequence). CDR3 length: 14 residues. V was clipped by 2 bases and J by 7 bases, with 11 bases between them. In nucleotides, the CDR3 is TGTGCCAGCAGCTTACAGGTCTGGGGTGAAAAACTGTTTTTT. Its translation: CASSLQVWGEKLFF.

The V call is TRBV19, the J call TRBJ2-2; D might be TRBD2 (6 bases). CDR1 LNHDA and CDR2 SQIVND come from the germline V gene (reference sequence). The CDR3 sequence is 15 residues long. V dropped 5 bases and J dropped 3 bases, with 13 bases sitting between them. Written as DNA, the CDR3 is TGTGCCAGTAGTTCGGGCTGGGAGGACACCGGGGAGCTGTTTTTT. The encoded protein is CASSSGWEDTGELFF.

This clonotype appeared many times. The chain has TRBV29-1 and TRBJ1-2, with D possibly TRBD1 on 5 matching bases. Trimming cost V 5 bases and J 0 bases, with 7 bases left between them. This CDR3 spans 12 amino acids. Germline values: CDR1 SQVTM, CDR2 ANQGSEA. Written as DNA, the CDR3 is TGCAGCGTTTCGACAGCTAACTATGGCTACACCTTC. Its protein is CSVSTANYGYTF.

This clonotype was seen at least ten times. The chain carries TRBV29-1 and TRBJ1-2, with D maybe TRBD1 (5 bases). The V and J ends lost 0 bases and 8 bases respectively, with 19 bases between them. The CDR3 sequence is 15 residues long. The V gene's germline CDR1 is SQVTM and CDR2 ANQGSEA. The CDR3, as DNA: TGCAGCGTTGAAGACGGCCGGGGTTTGGGGCTCGGCTACACCTTC. As protein: CSVEDGRGLGLGYTF.

This chain joins TRBV5-1 and TRBJ2-7; 8 bases align to TRBD2. The germline V gene has CDR1 SGHRS and CDR2 YFSETQ. V lost 0 bases to trimming and J lost 2 bases; unmatched junction nucleotides: 4. This CDR3 has 15 amino acids. For the CDR3, the DNA is TGCGCCAGCAGCTTGGAGTTTAGCGGGACCTACGAGCAGTACTTC. Its translation: CASSLEFSGTYEQYF.

In its sample, this clonotype was seen many times. V and J are TRBV24-1 and TRBJ1-5; 7 bases match TRBD1. The CDR3 runs to 15 residues. The J segment lost 5 bases and the V segment lost 4 bases, leaving 7 bases of the junction unmatched. Germline assignment: CDR1 KGHDR and CDR2 SFDVKD. The CDR3 DNA follows: TGTGCCACCAGTGACTCGAGACAGGGTTATCAGCCCCAGCATTTT. It encodes CATSDSRQGYQPQHF.

This chain joins TRBV19 and TRBJ1-2; the D is unclear. Germline V gene sequence: CDR1 LNHDA, CDR2 SQIVND (reference sequence). V was trimmed by 6 bases and J by 6 bases, leaving 14 bases between them. The CDR3 sequence is 13 residues long. The CDR3, as DNA: TGTGCCAGTAGAAAGGTCAAGGACGATGGCTACACCTTC. Protein: CASRKVKDDGYTF. Together with reference TRBV19 and TRBJ1-2, the CDR3 gives the full variable domain: DGGITQSPKYLFRKEGQNVTLSCEQNLNHDAMYWYRQDPGQGLRLIYYSQIVNDFQKGDIAEGYSVSREKKESFPLTVTSAQKNPTAFYLCASRKVKDDGYTFGSGTRLTVV.